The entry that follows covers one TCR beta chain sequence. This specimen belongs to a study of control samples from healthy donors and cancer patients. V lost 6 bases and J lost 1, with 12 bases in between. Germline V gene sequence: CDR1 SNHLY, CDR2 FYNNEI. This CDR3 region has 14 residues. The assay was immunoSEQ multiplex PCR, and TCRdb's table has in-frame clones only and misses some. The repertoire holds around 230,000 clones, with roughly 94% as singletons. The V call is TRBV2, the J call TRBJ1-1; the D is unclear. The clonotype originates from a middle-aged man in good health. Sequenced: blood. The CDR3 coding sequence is TGTGCCAGCAGCCGTGACGGACGGAACACTGAAGCTTTCTTT. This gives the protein CASSRDGRNTEAFF.